The rows below give T cell receptor beta chains drawn from one sample of a study of blood T cell repertoires in COVID-19. TCRdb keeps only in-frame clones here, not all; method: immunoSEQ multiplex PCR. The table has 100,000 to 120,000 clones, approximately 67% seen once; the top ten hold over 6%. The specimen sequenced was peripheral blood. Receptors were obtained from a woman aged 60-70 years with acute or convalescent COVID-19. CDR3s leave out the opening cysteine and the closing phenylalanine or tryptophan.

J gene: TRBJ1-4; V gene: TRBV10-3; CDR3 protein: AISDLQSNEKLF
J gene: TRBJ1-1; V gene: TRBV7-9; CDR3 protein: ASSSLTWGVGGGNTEAF
J gene: TRBJ1-2; V gene: TRBV10-3; CDR3 protein: AISRQGAEGGYT
J gene: TRBJ1-1; V gene: TRBV2; CDR3 protein: ASSGTALNTEAF
J gene: TRBJ1-1; V gene: TRBV6-4; CDR3 protein: ASSPSPRAVAF
J gene: TRBJ2-1; V gene: TRBV11-1; CDR3 protein: ASSLAGTSGVYEQF
J gene: TRBJ1-4; V gene: TRBV9; CDR3 protein: ASSDRTGPEKLF
J gene: TRBJ1-1; V gene: TRBV5-1; CDR3 protein: ASSDTGGTTEAF
J gene: TRBJ2-1; V gene: TRBV3-1/TRBV3-2; CDR3 protein: ASSHQMRGRRGNEQF
J gene: TRBJ2-1; V gene: TRBV18; CDR3 protein: ASSPPNSYNEQF
J gene: TRBJ1-6; V gene: TRBV30; CDR3 protein: AWSVGGPRSPLH
J gene: TRBJ2-1; V gene: TRBV5-1; CDR3 protein: ASSYWDSSNEQF
J gene: TRBJ1-5; V gene: TRBV28; CDR3 protein: ASRSSRGTLSNQPQH
J gene: TRBJ2-7; V gene: TRBV2; CDR3 protein: ASSPIKARRSYEQY
J gene: TRBJ2-3; V gene: TRBV9; CDR3 protein: ASSVEGRRPDTQY
J gene: TRBJ2-1; V gene: TRBV24-1; CDR3 protein: ATSGATGGFNEQF
J gene: TRBJ1-6; V gene: TRBV7-3; CDR3 protein: ASILYSDRGGEGSPLH
J gene: TRBJ1-5; V gene: TRBV19; CDR3 protein: ASSIGQGAGPPQH
J gene: TRBJ2-3; V gene: TRBV29-1; CDR3 protein: SVVAGAIRDTQY
J gene: TRBJ2-7; V gene: TRBV5-1; CDR3 protein: ASSFTAYEQY
J gene: TRBJ1-2; V gene: TRBV5-6; CDR3 protein: ASSLASGGQGGGYT
J gene: TRBJ1-3; V gene: TRBV3-1/TRBV3-2; CDR3 protein: ASSLIRGRNGGNTIY
J gene: TRBJ2-3; V gene: TRBV6-5; CDR3 protein: ASRRLAKNTDTQY
J gene: TRBJ2-7; V gene: TRBV7-9; CDR3 protein: ASSVTGSHYEQY
J gene: TRBJ1-5; V gene: TRBV6-1; CDR3 protein: ASSESGGYQPQH
J gene: TRBJ1-1; V gene: TRBV7-2; CDR3 protein: ASSLVAVNTEAF
J gene: TRBJ2-3; V gene: TRBV29-1; CDR3 protein: SVGTGGGTDTQY
J gene: TRBJ2-6; V gene: TRBV4-3; CDR3 protein: ASSQDLIGTGAPGANVLT
J gene: TRBJ2-1; V gene: TRBV7-2; CDR3 protein: ASSLVIAREGEQF